Below, 17 T cell receptor beta chains from the same sample are listed, as sequenced in a study of neurological immune-mediated disorders. Noted time point: longitudinal time-point 3. One entry per CDR3 protein, called by TCRdb with MiXCR from the 5' RACE reads. This sample has about 53,000 distinct CDR3 sequences; roughly 8% occur once, and the top ten carry 1.5% to 2%. Sequencing was carried out using PBMCs. These receptors came from a woman in her 40s in good health.

This clonotype was seen ten or more times. The gene calls are TRBV20-1 and TRBJ1-2, with D perhaps TRBD1 (5 bases). Germline V gives CDR1 DFQATT, CDR2 SNEGSKA (reference sequence). The CDR3 extends over 12 amino acids. V lost 6 bases and J lost 3, with 11 bases in between. CDR3 amino acids: CSAARDDYGYTF. The CDR3, as DNA: TGCAGTGCAGCCCGGGACGACTATGGCTACACCTTC.

This clonotype appeared many times. The J gene is TRBJ2-2, the V gene TRBV18, with D unresolved. The germline V gene encodes CDR1 KGHSH and CDR2 LQKENI. Trimming shortened V by 0 bases and J by 1 base, and 9 bases separated the two germline ends. This CDR3 is built from 16 residues. Here the CDR3 reads CASSPPPGVNTGELFF. CDR3 bases: TGTGCCAGCTCACCACCGCCCGGTGTGAACACCGGGGAGCTGTTTTTT.

Regarding this clonotype: A much larger clone differs by one base, so this may be a read error. The chain joins TRBV6-2 or TRBV6-3 to TRBJ2-3; D is undetermined. The CDR3 loop spans 12 amino acids. Per germline, CDR1 MNHEY and CDR2 SVGEGT. CDR3 protein: CASSTILKTRYF. The CDR3 DNA sequence: TGTGCCAGCAGTACGATACTGAAGACGCGGTATTTT.

This clonotype was counted ten times or more. The chain combines TRBV4-2 with TRBJ2-6; D remains ambiguous. V lost 3 bases and J 3 bases, leaving 15 bases between the germline ends. Germline CDR1 LGHNA, CDR2 YNFKEQ. The CDR3 length is 17 residues. The CDR3 here is CASSHPGFGGGANVLTF. DNA for the CDR3: TGTGCCAGCAGCCATCCCGGGTTTGGCGGTGGGGCCAACGTCCTGACTTTC.

The chain is built from TRBV29-1 and TRBJ2-3; D unresolved. Germline loops: CDR1 SQVTM, CDR2 ANQGSEA. V dropped 3 bases and J dropped 3 bases, with 4 bases sitting between them. There are 11 residues in the CDR3. DNA for the CDR3: TGCAGCGTTGATTCTACAGATACGCAGTATTTT. Translated: CSVDSTDTQYF.

This clonotype was found many times. The rearrangement uses TRBV15 and TRBJ2-3; D not resolved. Trimming stripped 1 base from V and 2 bases from J, with 7 bases between. The CDR3 totals 14 residues. Germline assignment: CDR1 LNHNV and CDR2 YYDKDF (reference sequence). The CDR3 nucleotides are TGTGCCACCAGCAGAGTGGACCTCACAGATACGCAGTATTTT. Amino acid sequence: CATSRVDLTDTQYF.

The rearrangement links TRBV5-8 to TRBJ2-2; a weak D match, TRBD1 (7 bases). CDR1 is SGHTS, CDR2 YDEGEE, per germline. V lost 6 bases, J lost 7 bases, and 13 bases lay in between. This CDR3 is built from 13 residues. CDR3 amino acids: CASTRGEGGELFF. For the CDR3, the DNA is TGTGCCAGCACCAGGGGGGAAGGCGGGGAGCTGTTTTTT.

At least ten counts were recorded for this clonotype. The genes are TRBV4-3 and TRBJ2-6; TRBD2 matches 8 bases. This CDR3 comprises 18 residues. From germline, CDR1 is LGHNA and CDR2 YSLEER. Germline trimming cut 1 base from V and 0 bases from J; bases unmatched to any gene: 5. In nucleotides, the CDR3 is TGCGCCAGCAGCCAAGCCACGGGAGGGGTCTCTGGGGCCAACGTCCTGACTTTC. This encodes CASSQATGGVSGANVLTF.

In its sample, this clonotype was seen many times. The chain joins TRBV29-1 to TRBJ2-6, with TRBD1 as a possible D gene (6 bases). Germline V gene lookup returns CDR1 SQVTM and CDR2 ANQGSEA. V dropped 6 bases and J dropped 0 bases, with 6 bases sitting between them. This CDR3 has 13 residues. In DNA, the CDR3 is TGCAGCGTGGACAGCTCTGGGGCCAACGTCCTGACTTTC. Translating gives CSVDSSGANVLTF.

This clonotype was seen many times. The gene calls are TRBV12-3 or TRBV12-4 and TRBJ1-1, with a possible D match to TRBD1 (5 bases). The CDR3 runs to 13 residues. V lost 5 bases and J lost 7, with 14 bases in between. The CDR3 DNA reads TGTGCCAGCAGTCTGACAGTTATCTATGAAGCTTTCTTT. As protein: CASSLTVIYEAFF.

This clonotype was recorded at least ten times. The chain is built from TRBV7-9 and TRBJ2-4, with 11 bases that match TRBD2. V gave up 5 bases and J gave up 1 base; unmatched junction bases: 16. Germline assignment: CDR1 SEHNR and CDR2 FQNEAQ (reference sequence). The CDR3 runs 20 residues. CDR3 sequence reads: CASSRTLAGDHPEAKNIQYF. The CDR3 DNA reads as TGTGCCAGCAGCCGGACACTAGCGGGGGACCATCCTGAGGCCAAAAACATTCAGTACTTC.

This rearrangement joins TRBV5-6 to TRBJ2-7; a possible D gene is TRBD1 (7 bases). Germline V gene sequence: CDR1 SGHDT, CDR2 YYEEEE. This CDR3 spans 15 amino acids. Trimming removed 3 bases from V and 3 bases from J, with 16 bases in between. CDR3 sequence: CASSSFRQGLYEQYF. In DNA form, the CDR3 reads TGTGCCAGCAGCTCGTTCAGACAGGGACTCTACGAGCAGTACTTC.

The chain has TRBV27 and TRBJ1-1; no clear D. Germline values: CDR1 MNHEY, CDR2 SMNVEV (reference sequence). The germline V and J ends were trimmed by 8 bases and 10 bases, with 14 bases remaining between them. The CDR3 has 11 amino acids. The CDR3 here is CASSDRARAFF. As DNA, the CDR3 is TGTGCCAGCTCGGACCGGGCAAGAGCTTTCTTT.

This clonotype was counted ten times or more. The CDR3 sequence is CASRISRAASYGYTF. CDR3 sequence (DNA): TGCGCCAGCAGGATCTCTCGGGCAGCAAGTTATGGCTACACCTTC. The chain links TRBV5-1 to TRBJ1-2; D not resolved. The CDR3 covers 15 residues. Trimming pared 5 bases from V and 5 bases from J, leaving 19 bases between. CDR1 is SGHRS and CDR2 is YFSETQ in the germline V gene.

The chain links TRBV20-1 to TRBJ1-1; the D is unclear. Looked up from germline, CDR1 is DFQATT and CDR2 is SNEGSKA (reference sequence). V was cut by 1 base and J by 4 bases, with 16 bases left in between. The CDR3 length is 15 residues. CDR3 nucleotide sequence: TGCAGTGCTAGAGCGGGGAGGGTCGGGAGCACTGAAGCTTTCTTT. Translated: CSARAGRVGSTEAFF.

Concerning this clonotype: A much larger clone differs from this one at a single base, so this may be a read error. The J gene is TRBJ1-1, the V gene TRBV4-1; D is perhaps TRBD1 (6 bases). CDR3 length: 14 amino acids. CDR1 is MGHRA and CDR2 is YSYEKL in the germline V gene. Trimming shortened V by 1 base and J by 5 bases, and 11 bases separated the two germline ends. The CDR3 loop is CASSQVQGKTEAFF. In DNA form, the CDR3 reads TGCGCCAGCAGCCAAGTACAGGGTAAAACTGAAGCTTTCTTT.

The CDR3 spells CASSYAAAETQYF. In nucleotides, the CDR3 is TGTGCCAGCAGTTATGCGGCTGCGGAGACCCAGTACTTC. This chain uses TRBV6-5 with TRBJ2-5; the D is unclear. The CDR3 is 13 amino acids. Germline lookup yields CDR1 MNHEY and CDR2 SVGAGI. Trimming removed 3 bases at V and 5 bases at J, with 10 bases between.